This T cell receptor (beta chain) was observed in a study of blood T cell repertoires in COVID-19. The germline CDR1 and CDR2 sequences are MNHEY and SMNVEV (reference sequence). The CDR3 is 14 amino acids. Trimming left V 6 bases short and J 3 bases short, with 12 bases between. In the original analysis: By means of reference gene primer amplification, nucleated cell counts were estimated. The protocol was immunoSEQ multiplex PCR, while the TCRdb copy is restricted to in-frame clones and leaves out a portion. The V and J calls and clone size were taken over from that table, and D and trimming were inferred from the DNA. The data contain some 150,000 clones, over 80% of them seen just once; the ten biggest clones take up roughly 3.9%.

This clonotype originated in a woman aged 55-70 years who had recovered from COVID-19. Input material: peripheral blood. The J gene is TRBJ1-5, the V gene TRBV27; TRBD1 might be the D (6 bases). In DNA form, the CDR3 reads TGTGCCAGCAGCCGGACAGATTCCAATCAGCCCCAGCATTTT. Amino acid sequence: CASSRTDSNQPQHF.